Listed below are T cell receptor beta chains from one sample, sequenced in a study of CD8 T cells in Susac syndrome. One entry per CDR3 protein results from TCRdb running MiXCR on the immunoSEQ multiplex PCR reads. The sample has roughly 150,000 distinct CDR3 sequences; just under 95% are singletons. Sample: CD4+ T cells from PBMCs. Every receptor here comes from a human donor in good health. The CDR3 runs from the conserved cysteine through the conserved F or W. D genes are given only for firm matches. Size is omitted from some rows. Given values are once, few, many or a class for expanded clones.

D gene,clone size,J gene,CDR3 length,V gene,CDR3 protein,CDR3 DNA
.,.,TRBJ2-5,12,TRBV12-3/TRBV12-4,CASSLRSGTQYF,TGTGCCAGCAGTTTAAGATCGGGGACCCAGTACTTC
TRBD1,.,TRBJ2-2,15,TRBV27,CASSANTGGTGELFF,TGTGCCAGCAGTGCCAATACAGGGGGCACCGGGGAGCTGTTTTTT
.,.,TRBJ1-1,14,TRBV2,CASRFDGPNTEAFF,TGTGCCAGCAGATTTGACGGACCGAACACTGAAGCTTTCTTT
TRBD1,.,TRBJ1-6,19,TRBV14,CASSRLSWGTGGYNSPLHF,TGTGCCAGCAGCCGGCTCTCCTGGGGGACAGGGGGATATAATTCACCCCTCCACTTT
TRBD2,.,TRBJ2-3,14,TRBV29-1,CSVREGAGKDTQYF,TGCAGCGTGCGGGAGGGGGCGGGTAAAGATACGCAGTATTTT
.,.,TRBJ1-2,11,TRBV3-1,CASSQASGYTF,TGTGCCAGCAGCCAAGCTAGTGGCTACACCTTC
.,.,TRBJ2-6,17,TRBV9,CASSVGGPDSGANVLTF,TGTGCCAGCAGCGTAGGAGGGCCAGACTCTGGGGCCAACGTCCTGACTTTC
.,.,TRBJ2-2,16,TRBV6-1,CASSETGARNTGELFF,TGTGCCAGCAGTGAAACCGGCGCCCGGAACACCGGGGAGCTGTTTTTT
.,.,TRBJ2-1,14,TRBV9,CASSADSRGDEQFF,TGTGCCAGCAGCGCCGACTCCCGGGGCGATGAGCAGTTCTTC
TRBD1,once,TRBJ2-6,16,TRBV19,CASSRQGVAGANVLTF,TGTGCCAGTAGTCGACAGGGGGTAGCTGGGGCCAACGTCCTGACTTTC
.,.,TRBJ1-5,15,TRBV20-1,CSARDGEGVNQPQHF,TGCAGTGCTAGAGATGGGGAAGGGGTGAATCAGCCCCAGCATTTT
.,.,TRBJ2-7,11,TRBV2,CASTQSYEQYF,TGTGCCAGTACGCAGTCCTACGAGCAGTACTTC
.,once,TRBJ2-4,12,TRBV20-1,CSASSRGNIQYF,TGCAGTGCTTCGTCCAGAGGGAACATTCAGTACTTC
.,once,TRBJ1-1,14,TRBV2,CADQTEQPNTEAFF,TGTGCCGACCAGACAGAACAACCGAACACTGAAGCTTTCTTT
TRBD1,.,TRBJ2-2,15,TRBV5-1,CASSLGQGASGELFF,TGCGCCAGCAGCTTGGGACAGGGGGCCTCCGGGGAGCTGTTTTTT